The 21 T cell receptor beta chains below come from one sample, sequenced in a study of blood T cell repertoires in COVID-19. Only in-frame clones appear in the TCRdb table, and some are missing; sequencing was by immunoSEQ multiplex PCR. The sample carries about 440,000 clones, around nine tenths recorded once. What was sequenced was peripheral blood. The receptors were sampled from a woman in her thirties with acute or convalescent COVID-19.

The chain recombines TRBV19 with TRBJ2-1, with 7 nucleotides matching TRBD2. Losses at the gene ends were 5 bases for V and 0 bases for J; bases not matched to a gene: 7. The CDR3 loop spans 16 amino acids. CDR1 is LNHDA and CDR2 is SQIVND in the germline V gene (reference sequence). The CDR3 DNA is TGTGCCAGTAGTCCTCGACTAGCTGACTCCTACAATGAGCAGTTCTTC. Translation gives CASSPRLADSYNEQFF.

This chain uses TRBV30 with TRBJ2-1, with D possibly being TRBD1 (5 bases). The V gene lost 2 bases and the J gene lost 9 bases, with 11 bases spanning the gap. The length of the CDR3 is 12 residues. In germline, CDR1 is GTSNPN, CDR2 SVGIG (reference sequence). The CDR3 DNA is TGTGCCTGGAGTTCCCCAGGGATTGAGCAGTTCTTC. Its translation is CAWSSPGIEQFF.

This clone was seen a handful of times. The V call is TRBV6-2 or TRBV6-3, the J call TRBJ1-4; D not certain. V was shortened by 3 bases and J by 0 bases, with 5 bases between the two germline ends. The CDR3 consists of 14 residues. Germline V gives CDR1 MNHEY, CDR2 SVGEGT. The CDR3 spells CASSYQATNEKLFF. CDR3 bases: TGTGCCAGCAGTTATCAGGCAACTAATGAAAAACTGTTTTTT.

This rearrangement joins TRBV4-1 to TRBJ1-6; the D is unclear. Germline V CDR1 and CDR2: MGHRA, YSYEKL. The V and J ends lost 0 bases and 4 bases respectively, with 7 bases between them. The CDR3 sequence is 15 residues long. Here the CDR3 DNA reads TGCGCCAGCAGCCAAGACGAGAGATATAATTCACCCCTCCACTTT. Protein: CASSQDERYNSPLHF.

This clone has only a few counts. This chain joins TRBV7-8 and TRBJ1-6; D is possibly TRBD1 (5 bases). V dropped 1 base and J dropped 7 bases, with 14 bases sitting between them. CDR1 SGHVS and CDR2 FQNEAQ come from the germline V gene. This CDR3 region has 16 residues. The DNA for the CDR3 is TGTGCCAGCAGCTTAGAGGGGAGGGGACGGAATTCACCCCTCCACTTT. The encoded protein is CASSLEGRGRNSPLHF.

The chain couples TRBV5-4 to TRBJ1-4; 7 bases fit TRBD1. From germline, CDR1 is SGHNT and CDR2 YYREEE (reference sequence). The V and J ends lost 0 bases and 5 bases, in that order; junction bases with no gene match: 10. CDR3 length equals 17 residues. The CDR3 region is CASSLGKHRGSNEKLFF. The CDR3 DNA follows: TGTGCCAGCAGCTTGGGGAAACACAGGGGATCAAATGAAAAACTGTTTTTT.

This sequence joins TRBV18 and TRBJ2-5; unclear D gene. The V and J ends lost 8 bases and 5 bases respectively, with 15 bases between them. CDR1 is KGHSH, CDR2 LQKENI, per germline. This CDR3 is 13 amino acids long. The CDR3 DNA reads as TGTGCCAGCCGCGGCACGTTCGAGGAGACCCAGTACTTC. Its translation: CASRGTFEETQYF.

This CDR3 reads CASSPGGTVQETQYF. The CDR3, as DNA: TGTGCCAGCAGCCCTGGCGGGACAGTCCAAGAGACCCAGTACTTC. The chain carries TRBV7-6 and TRBJ2-5; a weak D match, TRBD1 (7 bases). Germline values: CDR1 SGHVS, CDR2 FNYEAQ. The V and J ends lost 5 bases and 1 base respectively, with 14 bases between them. The CDR3 totals 15 residues.

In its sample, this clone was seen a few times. DNA for the CDR3: TGCGCCAGCAGCCAAGATCCTCCCGAAGCTTTCTTT. Its protein product is CASSQDPPEAFF. The rearrangement links TRBV4-1 to TRBJ1-1; D gene uncertain. Between the trimmed V and J ends, which lost 0 bases and 8 bases, there was a span of 7 bases. The CDR3 totals 12 residues. Looked up from germline, CDR1 is MGHRA and CDR2 is YSYEKL.

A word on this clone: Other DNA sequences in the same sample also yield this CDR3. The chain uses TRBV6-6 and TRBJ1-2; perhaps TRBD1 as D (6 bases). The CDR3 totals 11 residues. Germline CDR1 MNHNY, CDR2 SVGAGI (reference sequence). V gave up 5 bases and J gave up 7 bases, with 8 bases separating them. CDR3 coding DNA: TGTGCCAGCAGTCTACAGGGTGGCTACACCTTC. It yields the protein CASSLQGGYTF.

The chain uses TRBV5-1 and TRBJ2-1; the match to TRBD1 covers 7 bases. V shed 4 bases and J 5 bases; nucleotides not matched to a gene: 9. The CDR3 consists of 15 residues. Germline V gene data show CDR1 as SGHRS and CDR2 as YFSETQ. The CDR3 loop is CASSAGDRDHNEQFF. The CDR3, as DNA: TGCGCCAGCAGCGCGGGTGACAGGGACCACAATGAGCAGTTCTTC.

The CDR3 DNA sequence: TGCGCCAGCGCCCCTGATAACAGGGGGAGGACTGAAGCTTTCTTT. Amino acids: CASAPDNRGRTEAFF. V and J are TRBV10-1 and TRBJ1-1, with TRBD1 matching over 8 bases. CDR3 length: 15 amino acids. Germline values: CDR1 WNHNN, CDR2 SYGVQD (reference sequence). V was clipped by 8 bases and J by 5 bases; unmatched bases: 13.

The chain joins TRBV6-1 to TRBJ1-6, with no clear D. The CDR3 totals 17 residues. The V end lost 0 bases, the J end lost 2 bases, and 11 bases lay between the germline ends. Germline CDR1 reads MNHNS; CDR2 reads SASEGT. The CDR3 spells CASSEALQNPYNSPLHF. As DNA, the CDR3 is TGTGCCAGCAGTGAAGCTCTCCAGAATCCCTATAATTCACCCCTCCACTTT.

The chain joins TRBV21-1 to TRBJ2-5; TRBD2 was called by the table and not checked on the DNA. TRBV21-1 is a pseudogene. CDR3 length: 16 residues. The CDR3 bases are TGTGTCGCGGCCCTGACTAGCGGGGGGTCAAAAGAGACCCAGTACTTC. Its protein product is CVAALTSGGSKETQYF.

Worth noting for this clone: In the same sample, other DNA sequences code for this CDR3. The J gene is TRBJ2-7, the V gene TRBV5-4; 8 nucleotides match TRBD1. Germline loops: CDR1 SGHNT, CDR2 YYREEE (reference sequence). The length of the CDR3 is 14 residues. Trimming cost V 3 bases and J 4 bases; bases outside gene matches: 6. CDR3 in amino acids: CASSSRDRIYEQYF. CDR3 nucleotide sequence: TGTGCCAGCAGCTCCCGGGACAGGATTTACGAGCAGTACTTC.

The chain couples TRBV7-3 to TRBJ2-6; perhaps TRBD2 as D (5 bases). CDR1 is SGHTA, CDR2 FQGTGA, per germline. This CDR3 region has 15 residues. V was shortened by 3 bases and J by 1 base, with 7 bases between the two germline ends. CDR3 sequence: CASSFRGSGANVLTF. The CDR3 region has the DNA TGTGCCAGCAGCTTTCGGGGTTCTGGGGCCAACGTCCTGACTTTC.

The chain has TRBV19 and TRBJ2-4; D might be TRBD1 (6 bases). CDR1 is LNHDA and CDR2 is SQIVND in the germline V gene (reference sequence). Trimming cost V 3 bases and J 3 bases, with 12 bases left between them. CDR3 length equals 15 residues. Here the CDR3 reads CASSISGTNKNIQYF. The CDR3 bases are TGTGCCAGTAGTATTTCGGGGACAAACAAAAACATTCAGTACTTC.

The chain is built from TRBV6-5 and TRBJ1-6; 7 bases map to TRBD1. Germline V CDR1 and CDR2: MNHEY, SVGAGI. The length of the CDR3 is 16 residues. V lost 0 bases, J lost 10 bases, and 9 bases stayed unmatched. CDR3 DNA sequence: TGTGCCAGCAGTTACTCGATGACAGGGACTGGGTCACCCCTCCACTTT. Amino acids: CASSYSMTGTGSPLHF.

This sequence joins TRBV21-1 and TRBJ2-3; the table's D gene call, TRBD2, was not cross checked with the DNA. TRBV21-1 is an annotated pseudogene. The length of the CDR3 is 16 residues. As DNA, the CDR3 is TGTGCCAGCAGCACCATCTGGGCGGGGGGGCCAGATACGCAGTATTTT. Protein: CASSTIWAGGPDTQYF.

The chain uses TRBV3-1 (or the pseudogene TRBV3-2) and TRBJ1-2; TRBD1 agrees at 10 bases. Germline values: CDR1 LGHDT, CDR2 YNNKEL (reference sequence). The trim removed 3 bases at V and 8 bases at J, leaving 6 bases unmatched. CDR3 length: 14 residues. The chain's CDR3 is CASSQRGQGRGYTF. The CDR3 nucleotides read TGTGCCAGCAGCCAGCGGGGACAGGGGCGAGGCTACACCTTC.

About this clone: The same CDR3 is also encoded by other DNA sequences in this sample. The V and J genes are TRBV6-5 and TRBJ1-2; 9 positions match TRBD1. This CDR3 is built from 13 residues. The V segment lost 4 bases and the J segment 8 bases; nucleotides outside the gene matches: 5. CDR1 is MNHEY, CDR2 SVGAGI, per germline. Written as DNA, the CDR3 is TGTGCCAGCAGTTCGGGACAGGGTGACGGCTACACCTTC. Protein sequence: CASSSGQGDGYTF.